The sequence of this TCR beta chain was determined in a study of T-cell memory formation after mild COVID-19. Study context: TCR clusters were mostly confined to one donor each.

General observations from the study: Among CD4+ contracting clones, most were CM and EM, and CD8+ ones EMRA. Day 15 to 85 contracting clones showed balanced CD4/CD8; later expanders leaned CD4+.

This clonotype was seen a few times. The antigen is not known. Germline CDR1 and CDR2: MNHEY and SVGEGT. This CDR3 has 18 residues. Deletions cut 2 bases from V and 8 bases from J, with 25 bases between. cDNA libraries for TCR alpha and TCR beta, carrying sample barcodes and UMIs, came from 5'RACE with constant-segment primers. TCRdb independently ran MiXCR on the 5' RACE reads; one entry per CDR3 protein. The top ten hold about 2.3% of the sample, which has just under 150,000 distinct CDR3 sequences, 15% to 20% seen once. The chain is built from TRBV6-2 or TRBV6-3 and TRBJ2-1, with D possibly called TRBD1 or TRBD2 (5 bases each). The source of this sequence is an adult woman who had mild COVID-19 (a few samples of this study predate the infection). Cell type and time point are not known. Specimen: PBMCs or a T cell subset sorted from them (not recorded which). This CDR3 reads CASSYPLKWGSGEDEQFF. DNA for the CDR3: TGTGCCAGCAGTTACCCGCTGAAATGGGGGAGCGGTGAGGATGAGCAGTTCTTC.